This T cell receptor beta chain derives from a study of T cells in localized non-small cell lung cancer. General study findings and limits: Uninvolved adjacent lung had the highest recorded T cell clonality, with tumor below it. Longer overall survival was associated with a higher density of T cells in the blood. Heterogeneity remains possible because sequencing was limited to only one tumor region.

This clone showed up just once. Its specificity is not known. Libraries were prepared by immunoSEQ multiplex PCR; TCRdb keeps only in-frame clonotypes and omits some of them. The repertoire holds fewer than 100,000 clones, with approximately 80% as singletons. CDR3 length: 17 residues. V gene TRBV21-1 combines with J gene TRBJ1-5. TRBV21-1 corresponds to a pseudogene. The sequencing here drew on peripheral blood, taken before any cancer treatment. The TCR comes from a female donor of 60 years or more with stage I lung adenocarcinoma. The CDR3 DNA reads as TGTGCCAGCAGCAAAGATTTAGCGGGGTATAGCAATCAGCCCCAGCATTTT. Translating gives CASSKDLAGYSNQPQHF.